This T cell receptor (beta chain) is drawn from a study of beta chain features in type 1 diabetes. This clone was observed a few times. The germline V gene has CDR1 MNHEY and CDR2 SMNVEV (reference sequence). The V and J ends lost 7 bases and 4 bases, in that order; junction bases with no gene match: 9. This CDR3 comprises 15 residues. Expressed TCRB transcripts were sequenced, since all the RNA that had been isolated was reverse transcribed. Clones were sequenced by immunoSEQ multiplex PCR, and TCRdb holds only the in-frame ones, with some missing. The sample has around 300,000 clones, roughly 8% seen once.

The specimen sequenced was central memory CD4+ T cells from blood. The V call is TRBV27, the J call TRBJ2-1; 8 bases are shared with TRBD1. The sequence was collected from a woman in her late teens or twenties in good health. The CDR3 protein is CASKGHGQGYNEQFF. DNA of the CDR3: TGTGCCAGCAAAGGTCACGGACAGGGTTACAATGAGCAGTTCTTC.